This T cell receptor beta chain appears in the sequencing data of a study of radiation and T cells in renal cell carcinoma. In this sample, this clone turned up a few times. Antigen specificity is unknown. V gave up 7 bases and J gave up 2 bases; unmatched junction bases: 7. This CDR3 spans 15 amino acids. Germline V lookup: CDR1 LNHDA, CDR2 SQIVND (reference sequence). TCRdb's table, derived via immunoSEQ multiplex PCR, lists solely in-frame clones and lacks some. There are approximately 12,000 clones in the sample; less than 70% occur only once, and around 20% lies in the top ten. General study findings and limits: Compared with controls, irradiated tumors had more, larger dominant CDR3 motifs. Compared with controls, irradiated tumors showed greater TCR clonality.

Treatment in this sample: treatment-naive control, cytoreductive nephrectomy. Control tumors came from treatment-naive patients without prior radiation. Control tumor donors were several females and around 11 males, median age about 50 years. The V and J genes are TRBV19 and TRBJ2-3; 9 positions match TRBD1. The sequence derives from a woman of 80 years or more with renal cell carcinoma. Sequencing used tumor tissue, obtained from a patient whose treatment was nephrectomy without radiotherapy. The CDR3 DNA follows: TGTGCCAGTACCACACAGGGGGCATCCACAGATACGCAGTATTTT. Its translation: CASTTQGASTDTQYF.